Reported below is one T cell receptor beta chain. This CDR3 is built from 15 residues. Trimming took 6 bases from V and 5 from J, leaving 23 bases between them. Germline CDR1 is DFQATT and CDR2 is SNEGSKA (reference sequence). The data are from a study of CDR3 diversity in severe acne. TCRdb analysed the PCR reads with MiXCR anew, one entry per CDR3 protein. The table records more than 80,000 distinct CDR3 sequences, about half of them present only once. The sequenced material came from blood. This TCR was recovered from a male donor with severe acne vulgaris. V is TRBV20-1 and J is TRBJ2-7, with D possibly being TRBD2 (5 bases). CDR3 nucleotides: TGCAGTGCCCCTATGTCGGCTAGTGGGAGCCACGAGCAGTACTTC. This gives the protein CSAPMSASGSHEQYF.